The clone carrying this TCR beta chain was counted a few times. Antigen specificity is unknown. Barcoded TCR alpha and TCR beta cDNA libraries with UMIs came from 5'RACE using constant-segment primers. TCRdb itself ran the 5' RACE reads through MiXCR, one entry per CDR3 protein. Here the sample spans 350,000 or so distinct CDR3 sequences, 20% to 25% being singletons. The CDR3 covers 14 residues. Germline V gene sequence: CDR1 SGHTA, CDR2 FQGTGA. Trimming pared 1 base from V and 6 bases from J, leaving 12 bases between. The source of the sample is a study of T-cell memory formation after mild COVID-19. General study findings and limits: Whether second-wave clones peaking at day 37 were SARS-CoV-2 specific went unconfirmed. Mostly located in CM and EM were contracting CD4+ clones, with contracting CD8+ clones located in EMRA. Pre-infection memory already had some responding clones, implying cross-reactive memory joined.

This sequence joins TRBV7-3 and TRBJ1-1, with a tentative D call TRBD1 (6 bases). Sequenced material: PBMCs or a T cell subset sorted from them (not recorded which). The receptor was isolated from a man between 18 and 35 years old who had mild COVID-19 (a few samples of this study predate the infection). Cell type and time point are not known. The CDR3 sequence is CASSLIAGAAEAFF. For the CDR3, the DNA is TGTGCCAGCAGCTTAATAGCGGGGGCCGCTGAAGCTTTCTTT. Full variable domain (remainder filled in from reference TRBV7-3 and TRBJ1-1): GAGVSQTPSNKVTEKGKYVELRCDPISGHTALYWYRQSLGQGPEFLIYFQGTGAADDSGLPNDRFFAVRPEGSVSTLKIQRTERGDSAVYLCASSLIAGAAEAFFGQGTRLTVV.